The 28 T cell receptor beta chains presented below share a single source sample, sequenced in a study of identifying expanded T cells in peripheral blood. Generated by immunoSEQ multiplex PCR, the TCRdb table keeps only in-frame clones and is missing some. The sample includes 90,000 to 100,000 clones, nearly 90% of them seen just once. Sequences were obtained from blood. The receptors come from a person between 18 and 69 years old in good health.

This clone was observed a handful of times. The chain links TRBV18 to TRBJ1-5; no reliable D call. Germline values: CDR1 KGHSH, CDR2 LQKENI. The CDR3 sequence is 13 residues long. Deletions cut 3 bases from V and 5 bases from J, with 8 bases between. CDR3 in amino acids: CASSPLRDQPQHF. In DNA form, the CDR3 reads TGTGCCAGCTCACCGTTGAGGGATCAGCCCCAGCATTTT.

The genes are TRBV18 and TRBJ2-7, with 8 bases fitting TRBD1. Germline CDR1 KGHSH, CDR2 LQKENI. The CDR3 consists of 15 residues. Germline trimming cut 3 bases from V and 2 bases from J; bases unmatched to any gene: 6. The CDR3 here is CASSPQGQAAYEQYF. Written as DNA, the CDR3 is TGTGCCAGCTCACCCCAGGGACAGGCGGCCTACGAGCAGTACTTC.

The V and J genes are TRBV7-9 and TRBJ2-1; 8 positions match TRBD1. This CDR3 is 13 amino acids long. J was trimmed by 15 bases and V by 5 bases; bases with no gene match: 12. Germline CDR1 and CDR2: SEHNR and FQNEAQ (reference sequence). The CDR3 reads CASSAGTGRPLFF. CDR3 nucleotides: TGTGCCAGCAGCGCCGGGACAGGTCGGCCGCTGTTCTTC.

Only one count was recorded for this clone. This sequence joins TRBV5-1 and TRBJ1-1; the D is unclear. Trimming stripped 4 bases from V and 5 bases from J, with 15 bases between. Looked up from germline, CDR1 is SGHRS and CDR2 is YFSETQ. The CDR3 consists of 14 residues. For the CDR3, the DNA is TGCGCCAGCAGCAATAGGCAGCCCGCTACTGAAGCTTTCTTT. Amino acids: CASSNRQPATEAFF.

The genes are TRBV4-2 and TRBJ2-3; 12 bases align to TRBD2. CDR1 is LGHNA and CDR2 is YNFKEQ in the germline V gene. The CDR3 extends over 17 amino acids. J was trimmed by 2 bases and V by 3 bases; bases with no gene match: 6. Written as DNA, the CDR3 is TGTGCCAGCAGCCATGCGACTAGCGGGAGTATCACAGATACGCAGTATTTT. As protein: CASSHATSGSITDTQYF.

This chain links TRBV11-2 with TRBJ2-2; possible D gene TRBD2, 5 bases. Germline V CDR1 and CDR2: SGHAT, FQNNGV. The CDR3 has 15 amino acids. The V gene lost 8 bases and the J gene lost 0 bases, with 13 bases spanning the gap. CDR3 nucleotides: TGTGCCAGCTTCCGACCGGGAACGAACACCGGGGAGCTGTTTTTT. Its translation is CASFRPGTNTGELFF.

The rearrangement uses TRBV11-2 and TRBJ1-2, with TRBD1 identical over 8 bases. V shed 3 bases and J 4 bases; nucleotides not matched to a gene: 4. Germline CDR1 is SGHAT and CDR2 is FQNNGV. The CDR3 runs to 14 residues. CDR3 in DNA: TGTGCCAGCAGCTTCGGGACAGGTCCCTATGGCTACACCTTC. Residues: CASSFGTGPYGYTF.

V and J are TRBV30 and TRBJ2-1; 10 bases agree with TRBD1. CDR1 GTSNPN and CDR2 SVGIG come from the germline V gene (reference sequence). The CDR3 contains 14 residues. Trimming at V came to 3 bases and at J to 7 bases, leaving 6 bases not matched to a gene. The CDR3 loop is CAWRGQGLSNEQFF. As DNA, the CDR3 is TGTGCCTGGAGGGGACAGGGGTTGTCGAATGAGCAGTTCTTC.

This sequence joins TRBV4-2 and TRBJ1-3; D gene unclear. Germline CDR1 is LGHNA and CDR2 is YNFKEQ. Trimming removed 5 bases from V and 0 bases from J, with 14 bases in between. This CDR3 has 16 amino acids. The CDR3 DNA sequence: TGTGCCAGCAGCAAGAGGACCGAGTCCTCTGGAAACACCATATATTTT. It translates to CASSKRTESSGNTIYF.

This sequence joins TRBV5-1 and TRBJ1-2, with a possible D match to TRBD1 (5 bases). The CDR3 runs to 17 residues. V lost 3 bases and J 1 base, leaving 19 bases between the germline ends. The germline CDR1 and CDR2 sequences are SGHRS and YFSETQ. CDR3 DNA sequence: TGCGCCAGCAGCTCCGGTTGGTGGGAGGGGATTAACTATGGCTACACCTTC. This encodes CASSSGWWEGINYGYTF.

The chain links TRBV7-2 to TRBJ1-5, with 7 nucleotides matching TRBD1. CDR1 and CDR2 from the germline V gene are SGHTA and FQGNSA. Losses at the gene ends were 5 bases for V and 6 bases for J; bases not matched to a gene: 4. The CDR3 extends over 13 amino acids. The CDR3 spells CASSPQGGQPQHF. In DNA, the CDR3 is TGTGCCAGCAGCCCCCAGGGGGGTCAGCCCCAGCATTTT.

CDR3 DNA sequence: TGTGCCAGCAGCGCCCGGACAGGCGCCGGGAATGAGCAGTTCTTC. As protein: CASSARTGAGNEQFF. The rearrangement uses TRBV4-2 and TRBJ2-1; TRBD1 matches at 7 bases. The germline gives CDR1 LGHNA, CDR2 YNFKEQ. The CDR3 sequence is 15 residues long. With 5 bases clipped from V and 7 bases from J, the junction kept 11 bases outside the gene matches.

The chain is built from TRBV5-1 and TRBJ2-2, with TRBD2 as a possible D gene (6 bases). From germline, CDR1 is SGHRS and CDR2 YFSETQ. This CDR3 spans 15 amino acids. Trimming removed 2 bases at V and 0 bases at J, with 8 bases between. CDR3 residues: CASSFGGSNTGELFF. CDR3 DNA: TGCGCCAGCAGCTTCGGGGGTTCGAACACCGGGGAGCTGTTTTTT.

The rearrangement links TRBV19 to TRBJ2-5; 8 nucleotides match TRBD2. The junction had 4 bases not matched to a gene; V was cut back by 3 bases and J by 4 bases. The germline V gene has CDR1 LNHDA and CDR2 SQIVND (reference sequence). This CDR3 contains 14 residues. The CDR3 protein is CASSIAGGVETQYF. CDR3 nucleotide sequence: TGTGCCAGTAGTATTGCCGGGGGGGTAGAGACCCAGTACTTC.

This chain connects TRBV18 to TRBJ2-2; 8 bases fit TRBD1. This CDR3 spans 15 amino acids. The V gene's germline CDR1 is KGHSH and CDR2 LQKENI. V lost 3 bases and J lost 1; bases outside the gene matches: 1. The CDR3 DNA is TGTGCCAGCTCACCGGACAGGGTGAACACCGGGGAGCTGTTTTTT. Translated, it gives CASSPDRVNTGELFF.

V and J are TRBV20-1 and TRBJ1-2; D gene ambiguous. The CDR3 has 11 residues. Germline loops: CDR1 DFQATT, CDR2 SNEGSKA (reference sequence). V shed 5 bases and J shed 2 bases, with 6 bases lying between them. CDR3 nucleotides: TGCAGTGCTTTCGACAACTATGGCTACACCTTC. Its translation is CSAFDNYGYTF.

CDR3 DNA sequence: TGTGCCAGCAGTGTATCGTCCTGGGGGGCGAATATGGCGAATCAGCCCCAGCATTTT. This encodes CASSVSSWGANMANQPQHF. The chain couples TRBV6-1 to TRBJ1-5; TRBD1 might be the D (6 bases). Trimming took 4 bases from V and 4 from J, leaving 26 bases between them. Germline CDR1 and CDR2: MNHNS and SASEGT. The CDR3 runs 19 residues.

This chain joins TRBV15 and TRBJ2-3; D not resolved. Trimming removed 3 bases at V and 2 bases at J, with 9 bases between. CDR1 and CDR2 from the germline V gene are LNHNV and YYDKDF (reference sequence). The CDR3 contains 14 residues. In nucleotides, the CDR3 is TGTGCCACCAGCAGGCAGCCGGACACAGATACGCAGTATTTT. Translated, it gives CATSRQPDTDTQYF.

J is TRBJ1-3 and V is TRBV4-2, with D hard to call. This CDR3 contains 16 residues. Germline CDR1 reads LGHNA; CDR2 reads YNFKEQ. The V end was cut by 0 bases, the J end by 0 bases, with 9 bases between. In DNA form, the CDR3 reads TGTGCCAGCAGCCAAGATCTCCGTGGCTCTGGAAACACCATATATTTT. Its translation is CASSQDLRGSGNTIYF.

The V and J genes are TRBV4-3 and TRBJ2-7; TRBD1 might be the D (5 bases). Germline CDR1 reads LGHNA; CDR2 reads YSLEER. V lost 2 bases to trimming and J lost 1 base, with 9 bases between them. There are 14 residues in the CDR3. The CDR3, as DNA: TGCGCCAGCAGCCAATCAGACAGATCCTACGAGCAGTACTTC. As protein: CASSQSDRSYEQYF.

This rearrangement joins TRBV7-8 to TRBJ1-5, with D maybe TRBD1 (5 bases). Germline V gives CDR1 SGHVS, CDR2 FQNEAQ. This CDR3 has 15 amino acids. Trimming shortened V by 5 bases and J by 2 bases, and 13 bases separated the two germline ends. For the CDR3, the DNA is TGTGCCAGCAGCACGTGGGTGGGGGGCAATCAGCCCCAGCATTTT. This encodes CASSTWVGGNQPQHF.

The rearrangement joins TRBV5-1 to TRBJ2-2, with D unresolved. Germline V CDR1 and CDR2: SGHRS, YFSETQ. With 2 bases removed from V and 1 base from J, the gap between germline ends came to 9 bases. The CDR3 sequence is 15 residues long. Written as DNA, the CDR3 is TGCGCCAGCAGCTTTCCAGGACGGAACACCGGGGAGCTGTTTTTT. Translating it yields CASSFPGRNTGELFF.

The rearrangement joins TRBV7-6 to TRBJ2-3; TRBD1 aligns across 7 bases. Germline values: CDR1 SGHVS, CDR2 FNYEAQ. Unmatched junction bases numbered 8, after V lost 5 bases and J lost 0 bases. The CDR3 contains 16 residues. The CDR3 region has the DNA TGTGCCAGCAGCCCGATAAAGGGGGCGAGCACAGATACGCAGTATTTT. It translates to CASSPIKGASTDTQYF. Looking up the rest from reference TRBV7-6 and TRBJ2-3 gives the full variable domain: GAGVSQSPRYKVTKRGQDVALRCDPISGHVSLYWYRQALGQGPEFLTYFNYEAQQDKSGLPNDRFSAERPEGSISTLTIQRTEQRDSAMYRCASSPIKGASTDTQYFGPGTRLTVL.

The rearrangement uses TRBV9 and TRBJ2-1, with no clear D. V was clipped by 0 bases and J by 0 bases, with 1 base between them. CDR1 and CDR2 from the germline V gene are SGDLS and YYNGEE. The CDR3 totals 13 residues. This chain's CDR3 is CASSVASYNEQFF. The CDR3, as DNA: TGTGCCAGCAGCGTAGCCTCCTACAATGAGCAGTTCTTC.

The V call is TRBV19, the J call TRBJ2-5; TRBD1 might be the D (5 bases). Trimming stripped 2 bases from V and 1 base from J, with 8 bases between. Germline V gene sequence: CDR1 LNHDA, CDR2 SQIVND (reference sequence). The CDR3 is 14 amino acids. The CDR3 loop reads CASSIRTSQETQYF. In nucleotides, the CDR3 is TGTGCCAGTAGTATAAGGACAAGCCAAGAGACCCAGTACTTC.

A single count supports this clone. V and J are TRBV12-5 and TRBJ1-1; D is uncertain. The CDR3 extends over 13 amino acids. Germline V gene data show CDR1 as LGHNT and CDR2 as FRNRAP. V shed 1 base and J shed 5 bases, with 8 bases lying between them. CDR3 in amino acids: CASGLDHGTEAFF. In DNA form, the CDR3 reads TGTGCTAGTGGTTTGGATCATGGGACTGAAGCTTTCTTT.

V gene TRBV5-1 combines with J gene TRBJ2-1, with 11 bases aligning to TRBD2. The CDR3 has 15 residues. Per the germline V gene, CDR1 is SGHRS and CDR2 is YFSETQ. V lost 0 bases and J lost 7; bases outside the gene matches: 3. The CDR3 DNA reads TGCGCCAGCAGCTTGGTGGCTAGCGGGAGGAATGAGCAGTTCTTC. Its translation: CASSLVASGRNEQFF.

The chain joins TRBV7-9 to TRBJ1-2, with D hard to call. Trimming left V 1 base short and J 6 bases short, with 9 bases between. Germline CDR1 and CDR2: SEHNR and FQNEAQ (reference sequence). This CDR3 has 13 amino acids. CDR3 residues: CASSLGRSDGYTF. The CDR3 bases are TGTGCCAGCAGCTTAGGGAGATCAGATGGCTACACCTTC.